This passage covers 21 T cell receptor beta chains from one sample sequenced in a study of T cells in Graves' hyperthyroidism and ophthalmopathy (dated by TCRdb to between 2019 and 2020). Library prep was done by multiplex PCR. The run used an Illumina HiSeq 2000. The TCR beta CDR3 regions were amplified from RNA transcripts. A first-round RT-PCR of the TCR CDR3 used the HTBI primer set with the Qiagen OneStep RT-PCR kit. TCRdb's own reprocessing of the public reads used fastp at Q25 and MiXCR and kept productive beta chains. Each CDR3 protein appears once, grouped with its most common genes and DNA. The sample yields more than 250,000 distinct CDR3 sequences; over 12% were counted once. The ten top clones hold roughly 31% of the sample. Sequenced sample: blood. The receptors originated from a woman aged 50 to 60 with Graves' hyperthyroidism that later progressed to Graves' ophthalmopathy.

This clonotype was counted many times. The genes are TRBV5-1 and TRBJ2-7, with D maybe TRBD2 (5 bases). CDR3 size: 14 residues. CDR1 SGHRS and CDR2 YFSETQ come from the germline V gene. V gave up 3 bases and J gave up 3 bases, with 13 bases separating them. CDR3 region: CASSWEWSSYEQYF. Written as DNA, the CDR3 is TGCGCCAGCAGCTGGGAGTGGAGCAGCTACGAGCAGTACTTC.

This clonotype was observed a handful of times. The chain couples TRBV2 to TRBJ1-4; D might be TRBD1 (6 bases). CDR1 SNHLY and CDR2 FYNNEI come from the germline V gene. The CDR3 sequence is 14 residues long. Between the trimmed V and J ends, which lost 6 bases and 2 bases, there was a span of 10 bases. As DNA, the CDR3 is TGTGCCAGCAGGGGAGGGGGGACTAATGAAAAACTGTTTTTT. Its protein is CASRGGGTNEKLFF.

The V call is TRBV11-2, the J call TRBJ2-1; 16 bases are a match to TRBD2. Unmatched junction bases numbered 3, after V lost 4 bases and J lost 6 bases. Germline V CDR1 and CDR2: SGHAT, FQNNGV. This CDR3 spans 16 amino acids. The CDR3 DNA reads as TGTGCCAGCAGCTCGGGACTAGCGGGAGGGATCAATGAGCAGTTCTTC. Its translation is CASSSGLAGGINEQFF. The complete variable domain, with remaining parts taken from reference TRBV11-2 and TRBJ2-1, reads EAGVAQSPRYKIIEKRQSVAFWCNPISGHATLYWYQQILGQGPKLLIQFQNNGVVDDSQLPKDRFSAERLKGVDSTLKIQPAKLEDSAVYLCASSSGLAGGINEQFFGPGTRLTVL.

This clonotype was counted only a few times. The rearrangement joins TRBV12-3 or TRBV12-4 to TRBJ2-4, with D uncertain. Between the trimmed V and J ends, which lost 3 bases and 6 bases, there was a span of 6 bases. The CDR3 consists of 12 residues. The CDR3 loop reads CASSFPLNIQYF. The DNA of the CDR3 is TGTGCCAGCAGTTTTCCCTTAAACATTCAGTACTTC.

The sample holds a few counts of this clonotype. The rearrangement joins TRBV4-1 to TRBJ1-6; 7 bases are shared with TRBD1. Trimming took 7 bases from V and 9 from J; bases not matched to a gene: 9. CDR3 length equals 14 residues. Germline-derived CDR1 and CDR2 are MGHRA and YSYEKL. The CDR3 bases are TGCGCCAGCAACCCACCGGGACAGTTTTCACCCCTCCACTTT. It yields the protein CASNPPGQFSPLHF.

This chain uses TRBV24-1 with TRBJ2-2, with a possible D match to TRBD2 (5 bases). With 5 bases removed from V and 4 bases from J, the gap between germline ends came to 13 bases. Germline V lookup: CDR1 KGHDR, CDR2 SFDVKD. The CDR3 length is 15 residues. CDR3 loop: CATSGFGRGTGELFF. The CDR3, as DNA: TGTGCCACCAGTGGTTTTGGCCGGGGCACCGGGGAGCTGTTTTTT.

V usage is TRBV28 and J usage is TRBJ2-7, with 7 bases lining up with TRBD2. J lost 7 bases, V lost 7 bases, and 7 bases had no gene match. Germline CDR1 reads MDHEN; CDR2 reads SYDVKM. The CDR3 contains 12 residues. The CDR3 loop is CASNWEGTEQYF. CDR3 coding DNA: TGTGCCAGCAATTGGGAGGGGACTGAGCAGTACTTC.

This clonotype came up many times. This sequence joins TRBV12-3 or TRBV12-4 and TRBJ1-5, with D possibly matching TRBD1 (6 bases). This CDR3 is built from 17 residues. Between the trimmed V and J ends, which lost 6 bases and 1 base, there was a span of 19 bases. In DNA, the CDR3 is TGTGCCAGCAGCAAACAGGGTGGGGTGTTCAGCAATCAGCCCCAGCATTTT. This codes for CASSKQGGVFSNQPQHF.

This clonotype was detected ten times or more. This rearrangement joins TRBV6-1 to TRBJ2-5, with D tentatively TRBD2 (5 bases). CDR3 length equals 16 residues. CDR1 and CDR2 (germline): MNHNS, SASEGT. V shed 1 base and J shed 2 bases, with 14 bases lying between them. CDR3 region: CASSEGAGLGQETQYF. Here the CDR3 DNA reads TGTGCCAGCAGTGAAGGGGCAGGACTGGGTCAAGAGACCCAGTACTTC.

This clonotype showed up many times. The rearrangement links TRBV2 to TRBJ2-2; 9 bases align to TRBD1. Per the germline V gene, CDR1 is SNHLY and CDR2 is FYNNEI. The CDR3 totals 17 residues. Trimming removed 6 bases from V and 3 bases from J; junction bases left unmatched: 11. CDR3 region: CASSADLQGADTGELFF. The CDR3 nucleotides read TGTGCCAGCAGCGCCGATCTACAGGGGGCCGACACCGGGGAGCTGTTTTTT.

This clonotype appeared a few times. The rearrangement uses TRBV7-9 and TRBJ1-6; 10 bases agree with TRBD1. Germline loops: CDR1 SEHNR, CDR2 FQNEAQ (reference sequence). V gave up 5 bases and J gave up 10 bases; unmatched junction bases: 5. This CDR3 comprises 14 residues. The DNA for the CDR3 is TGTGCCAGCAGCCCCCGGACAGGGGGATCACCCCTCCACTTT. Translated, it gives CASSPRTGGSPLHF.

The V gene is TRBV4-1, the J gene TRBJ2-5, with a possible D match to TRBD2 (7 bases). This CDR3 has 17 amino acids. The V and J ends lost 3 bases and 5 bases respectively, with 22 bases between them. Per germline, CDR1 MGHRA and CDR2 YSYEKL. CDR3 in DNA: TGCGCCAGCAGCCACTACCTAGAGGGGGGGTACTGGGAGACCCAGTACTTC. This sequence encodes CASSHYLEGGYWETQYF.

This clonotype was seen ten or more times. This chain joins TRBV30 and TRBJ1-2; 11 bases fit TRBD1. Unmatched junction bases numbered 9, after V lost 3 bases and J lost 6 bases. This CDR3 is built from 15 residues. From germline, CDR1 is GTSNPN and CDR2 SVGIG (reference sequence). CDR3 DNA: TGTGCCTGGAGCATCGGACAGGGGGCTAGGCATGGCTACACCTTC. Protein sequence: CAWSIGQGARHGYTF.

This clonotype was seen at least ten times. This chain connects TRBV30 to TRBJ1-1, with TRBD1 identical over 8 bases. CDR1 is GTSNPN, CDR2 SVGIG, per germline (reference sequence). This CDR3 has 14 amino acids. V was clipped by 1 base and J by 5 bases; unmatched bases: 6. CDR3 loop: CAWSGQGRVTEAFF. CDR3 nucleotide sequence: TGTGCCTGGAGTGGACAGGGGAGGGTAACTGAAGCTTTCTTT.

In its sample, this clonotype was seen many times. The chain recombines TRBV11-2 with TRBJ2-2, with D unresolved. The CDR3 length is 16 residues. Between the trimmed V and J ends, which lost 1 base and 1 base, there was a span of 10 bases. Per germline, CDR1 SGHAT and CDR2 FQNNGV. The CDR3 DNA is TGTGCCAGCAGCTTAGTGCAGGCAGGGAACACCGGGGAGCTGTTTTTT. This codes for CASSLVQAGNTGELFF.

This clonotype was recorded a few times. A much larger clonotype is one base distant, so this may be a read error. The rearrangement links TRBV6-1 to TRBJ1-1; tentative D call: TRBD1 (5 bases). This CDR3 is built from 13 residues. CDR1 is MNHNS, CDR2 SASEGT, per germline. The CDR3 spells CATRRTPNAEAFF. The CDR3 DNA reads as TGTGCCACGAGGCGGACACCGAACGCTGAAGCTTTCTTT.

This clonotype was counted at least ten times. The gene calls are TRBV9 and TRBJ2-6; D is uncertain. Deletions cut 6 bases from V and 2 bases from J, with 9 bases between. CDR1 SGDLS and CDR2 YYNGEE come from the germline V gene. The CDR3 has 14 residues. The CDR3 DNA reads TGTGCCAGCAAGTTAGATACTGGGGCCAACGTCCTGACTTTC. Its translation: CASKLDTGANVLTF.

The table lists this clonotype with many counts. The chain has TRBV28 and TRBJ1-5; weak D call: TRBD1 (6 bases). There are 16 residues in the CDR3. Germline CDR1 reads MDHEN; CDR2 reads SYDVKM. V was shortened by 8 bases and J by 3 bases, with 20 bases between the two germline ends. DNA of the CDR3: TGTGCCAGCCTCCTCCGGGGGCAGCCGAACAATCAGCCCCAGCATTTT. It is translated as CASLLRGQPNNQPQHF.

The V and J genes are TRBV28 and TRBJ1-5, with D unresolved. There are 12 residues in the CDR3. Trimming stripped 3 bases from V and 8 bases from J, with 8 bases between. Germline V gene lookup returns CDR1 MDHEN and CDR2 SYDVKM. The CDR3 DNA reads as TGTGCCAGCAGTTTGCCCGCGGAGCCCCAGCATTTT. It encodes CASSLPAEPQHF.

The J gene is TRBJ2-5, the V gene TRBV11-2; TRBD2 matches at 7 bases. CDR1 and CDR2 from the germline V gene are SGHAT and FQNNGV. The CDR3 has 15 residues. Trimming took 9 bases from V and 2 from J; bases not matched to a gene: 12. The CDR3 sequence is CASSIGLAAQETQYF. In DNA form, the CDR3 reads TGTGCCAGTAGTATAGGGCTAGCGGCACAAGAGACCCAGTACTTC.

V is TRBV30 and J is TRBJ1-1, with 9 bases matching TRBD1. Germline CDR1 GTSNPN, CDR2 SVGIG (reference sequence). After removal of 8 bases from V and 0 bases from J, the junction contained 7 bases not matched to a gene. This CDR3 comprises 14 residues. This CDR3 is CAGDRARMNTEAFF. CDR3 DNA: TGTGCCGGGGACAGGGCCCGGATGAACACTGAAGCTTTCTTT.